What follows is one T cell receptor beta chain and its context. Its antigen is unidentified. The germline V gene encodes CDR1 SGDLS and CDR2 YYNGEE. V shed 0 bases and J shed 3 bases, with 3 bases lying between them. The CDR3 extends over 12 amino acids. These data originate in a study of CD8 T cells in Susac syndrome. Study results and caveats: That the number of individuals in its TCR sequencing and HLA analysis was relatively small was acknowledged by the study.

The RNA input was 0.5 to 1 ug, and it was reverse transcribed with random hexamers. TCRdb recomputed calls from the immunoSEQ multiplex PCR reads with MiXCR, one row per CDR3 protein. The table includes some 180,000 distinct CDR3 sequences, roughly 92% detected once. Material for sequencing was CD4+ T cells from PBMCs. This TCR was sampled from a human donor in good health. The chain links TRBV9 to TRBJ1-2; D remains ambiguous. As DNA, the CDR3 is TGTGCCAGCAGCGTAGACCACTATGGCTACACCTTC. Translating it yields CASSVDHYGYTF.